This entry lists 30 T cell receptor beta chains sequenced from one sample in a study of blood T cell repertoires in COVID-19. Method: immunoSEQ multiplex PCR; TCRdb's copy keeps in-frame clones and lacks some. The repertoire holds roughly 48,000 clones, with approximately 95% as singletons. The sequencing sample was made of peripheral blood. The receptor set was obtained from a man aged 60 to 75 with COVID-19, enrolled during active disease.

The chain links TRBV7-3 to TRBJ1-1; D might be TRBD1 (5 bases). V lost 3 bases and J 0 bases, leaving 5 bases between the germline ends. Germline V gives CDR1 SGHTA, CDR2 FQGTGA. The CDR3 is 13 amino acids. The CDR3 coding sequence is TGTGCCAGCAGCTTGACAGTGAACACTGAAGCTTTCTTT. It yields the protein CASSLTVNTEAFF. Filled out from reference TRBV7-3 and TRBJ1-1, the complete variable domain reads GAGVSQTPSNKVTEKGKYVELRCDPISGHTALYWYRQSLGQGPEFLIYFQGTGAADDSGLPNDRFFAVRPEGSVSTLKIQRTERGDSAVYLCASSLTVNTEAFFGQGTRLTVV.

This clone is a singleton in its sample. The chain uses TRBV29-1 and TRBJ1-2, with 7 bases that match TRBD1. The ends lost 3 bases at V and 3 bases at J; junction bases unmatched: 4. Germline-derived CDR1 and CDR2 are SQVTM and ANQGSEA. The CDR3 is 13 amino acids. The CDR3: CSVEHRGHYGYTF. CDR3 in DNA: TGCAGCGTTGAGCACAGGGGCCACTATGGCTACACCTTC.

V usage is TRBV6-4 and J usage is TRBJ2-3; 8 positions agree with TRBD2. CDR3 size: 16 residues. V lost 1 base and J lost 8; bases outside the gene matches: 11. CDR1 and CDR2 from the germline V gene are MRHNA and SNTAGT. CDR3 amino acids: CASSDYAGGPLGTQYF. The CDR3 DNA is TGTGCCAGCAGTGACTATGCGGGGGGCCCCCTAGGTACGCAGTATTTT.

This clone appeared a single time. The chain couples TRBV7-2 to TRBJ1-4; TRBD1 matches 8 bases. This CDR3 spans 15 amino acids. Germline V gene sequence: CDR1 SGHTA, CDR2 FQGNSA. Trimming at V came to 4 bases and at J to 12 bases, leaving 13 bases not matched to a gene. The CDR3: CASSYQQGGVVELFF. CDR3 in DNA: TGTGCCAGCAGCTATCAACAGGGGGGAGTTGTGGAACTGTTTTTT.

The chain uses TRBV30 and TRBJ1-2; perhaps TRBD1 as D (6 bases). Trimming took 3 bases from V and 2 from J, leaving 16 bases between them. The germline CDR1 and CDR2 sequences are GTSNPN and SVGIG (reference sequence). The CDR3 has 15 residues. CDR3 in DNA: TGTGCCTGGAGCCCTGGACAGCTCAACAACTATGGCTACACCTTC. Encoded protein: CAWSPGQLNNYGYTF. The whole variable domain, remainder taken from reference TRBV30 and TRBJ1-2, is SQTIHQWPATLVQPVGSPLSLECTVEGTSNPNLYWYRQAAGRGLQLLFYSVGIGQISSEVPQNLSASRPQDRQFILSSKKLLLSDSGFYLCAWSPGQLNNYGYTFGSGTRLTVV.

The rearrangement uses TRBV18 and TRBJ1-2; 8 nucleotides align to TRBD1. Germline CDR1 and CDR2: KGHSH and LQKENI. After removal of 3 bases from V and 6 bases from J, the junction contained 3 bases not matched to a gene. This CDR3 spans 13 amino acids. The CDR3 DNA reads TGTGCCAGCTCACCCGACAGGGGCCATGGCTACACCTTC. This gives the protein CASSPDRGHGYTF.

The chain employs TRBV11-1 and TRBJ2-3; the match to TRBD1 covers 8 bases. The length of the CDR3 is 15 residues. Trimming took 2 bases from V and 3 from J; bases not matched to a gene: 4. The V gene's germline CDR1 is SGHAT and CDR2 FQDESV (reference sequence). CDR3 DNA sequence: TGTGCCAGCAGCTTACAGGGGGCTGGGACAGATACGCAGTATTTT. Translated: CASSLQGAGTDTQYF.

The chain carries TRBV5-1 and TRBJ1-5; 7 nucleotides agree with TRBD1. Germline V gene sequence: CDR1 SGHRS, CDR2 YFSETQ. The junction had 4 bases not matched to a gene; V was cut back by 3 bases and J by 1 base. CDR3 length: 15 residues. The CDR3 here is CASSSEGQSNQPQHF. DNA of the CDR3: TGCGCCAGCAGCTCGGAGGGACAGAGCAATCAGCCCCAGCATTTT.

This chain uses TRBV6-5 with TRBJ2-7; tentative D call: TRBD2 (6 bases). The CDR3 has 14 amino acids. Germline CDR1 is MNHEY and CDR2 is SVGAGI. V was shortened by 2 bases and J by 0 bases, with 8 bases between the two germline ends. The CDR3 sequence is CASSYRGDSYEQYF. CDR3 DNA: TGTGCCAGCAGTTACCGCGGGGACTCCTACGAGCAGTACTTC.

The rearrangement links TRBV20-1 to TRBJ1-5; TRBD1 might be the D (5 bases). From germline, CDR1 is DFQATT and CDR2 SNEGSKA (reference sequence). The CDR3 runs 14 residues. Trimming stripped 3 bases from V and 1 base from J, with 10 bases between. DNA for the CDR3: TGCAGTGCTAGTAGGGGAGGAAGCAATCAGCCCCAGCATTTT. Its translation is CSASRGGSNQPQHF.

The chain links TRBV18 to TRBJ2-1; the D gene is possibly TRBD1 (5 bases). CDR1 KGHSH and CDR2 LQKENI come from the germline V gene. There are 15 residues in the CDR3. V lost 2 bases, J lost 6 bases, and 14 bases lay in between. The CDR3 region has the DNA TGTGCCAGCTCACCAGACAGAGGACCTTCCAATGAGCAGTTCTTC. Its translation: CASSPDRGPSNEQFF.

The chain uses TRBV5-1 and TRBJ1-2, with D perhaps TRBD1 (6 bases). V gave up 0 bases and J gave up 10 bases, with 16 bases separating them. The CDR3 covers 14 residues. From germline, CDR1 is SGHRS and CDR2 YFSETQ. The CDR3 bases are TGCGCCAGCAGCTTGGCCGTAACGGACAGCCACTACACCTTC. Translated, it gives CASSLAVTDSHYTF.

The CDR3: CAWSVHSPLHF. For the CDR3, the DNA is TGTGCCTGGAGTGTACACTCACCCCTCCACTTT. The chain has TRBV30 and TRBJ1-6, with D unclear. The CDR3 is 11 amino acids. The germline gives CDR1 GTSNPN, CDR2 SVGIG (reference sequence). Trimming pared 0 bases from V and 10 bases from J, leaving 4 bases between.

The CDR3 bases are TGTGCCAGCAGCAAAGTCGGCAGGGATAGTGAAGCTTTCTTT. This translates into CASSKVGRDSEAFF. The chain employs TRBV21-1 and TRBJ1-1; the table gives TRBD1 as D, unverified against the DNA. TRBV21-1 is recorded as a pseudogene. This CDR3 has 14 residues.

The V gene is TRBV6-1, the J gene TRBJ1-2; 8 positions match TRBD1. V was pared by 1 base and J by 4 bases, with 5 bases of the junction left unmatched. Germline V gene data show CDR1 as MNHNS and CDR2 as SASEGT. The CDR3 length is 15 residues. DNA for the CDR3: TGTGCCAGCAGTGAAGGCCGGACAGGGACCTATGGCTACACCTTC. It is translated as CASSEGRTGTYGYTF.

The V call is TRBV27, the J call TRBJ2-7, with 12 bases that match TRBD2. The germline V gene encodes CDR1 MNHEY and CDR2 SMNVEV (reference sequence). The CDR3 contains 15 residues. The J segment lost 7 bases and the V segment lost 5 bases, leaving 9 bases of the junction unmatched. In nucleotides, the CDR3 is TGTGCCAGCAGTCCCCGAGAACTAGCGGGGGGAGAGCAGTACTTC. Its translation is CASSPRELAGGEQYF.

In its sample, this clone was seen once. This rearrangement joins TRBV18 to TRBJ1-6, with 7 bases matching TRBD1. The CDR3 is 13 residues long. V was clipped by 6 bases and J by 7 bases; unmatched bases: 3. Per the germline V gene, CDR1 is KGHSH and CDR2 is LQKENI. The CDR3 nucleotides are TGTGCCAGCTCGACGGACAGGAATTCACCCCTCCACTTT. Translation: CASSTDRNSPLHF.

The V and J genes are TRBV30 and TRBJ2-2, with TRBD2 matching over 8 bases. Germline CDR1 and CDR2: GTSNPN and SVGIG (reference sequence). The junction had 2 bases not matched to a gene; V was cut back by 3 bases and J by 5 bases. The CDR3 extends over 13 amino acids. The CDR3 sequence is CAWRGGGTGELFF. The CDR3 nucleotides are TGTGCCTGGAGGGGCGGGGGGACCGGGGAGCTGTTTTTT.

This clone was counted a single time. This chain uses TRBV6-2 or TRBV6-3 with TRBJ1-2, with D perhaps TRBD1 (6 bases). CDR1 and CDR2 from the germline V gene are MNHEY and SVGEGT. The germline V and J ends were trimmed by 5 bases and 7 bases, with 14 bases remaining between them. The CDR3 is made up of 13 amino acids. CDR3 DNA sequence: TGTGCCAGCAGTCGGACAGTAAAGTCTGGCTACACCTTC. Amino acids: CASSRTVKSGYTF.

The genes are TRBV28 and TRBJ1-5; D unresolved. The CDR3 is 16 amino acids. Trimming took off 7 bases at V and 0 bases at J, with 16 bases between the two ends. Germline V CDR1 and CDR2: MDHEN, SYDVKM. This CDR3 is CASTPPRGPSNQPQHF. The CDR3 DNA sequence: TGTGCCAGCACTCCCCCCCGAGGGCCTAGCAATCAGCCCCAGCATTTT.

V and J are TRBV3-1 (or the pseudogene TRBV3-2) and TRBJ2-7; D remains unclear. Germline lookup yields CDR1 LGHDT and CDR2 YNNKEL (reference sequence). This CDR3 has 13 amino acids. Trimming took off 5 bases at V and 2 bases at J, with 10 bases between the two ends. The DNA of the CDR3 is TGTGCCAGCAGCACCTCTGGCCCCTACGAGCAGTACTTC. This encodes CASSTSGPYEQYF.

The gene calls are TRBV4-2 and TRBJ1-5; D remains unclear. CDR1 and CDR2 (germline): LGHNA, YNFKEQ. The CDR3 has 15 residues. Between the trimmed V and J ends, which lost 0 bases and 0 bases, there was a span of 6 bases. The CDR3 region has the DNA TGTGCCAGCAGCCAAGACGGGAATAGCAATCAGCCCCAGCATTTT. It is translated as CASSQDGNSNQPQHF.

V and J are TRBV2 and TRBJ1-1; no firm D call. V lost 6 bases to trimming and J lost 1 base, with 6 bases between them. The CDR3 sequence is 12 residues long. Germline-derived CDR1 and CDR2 are SNHLY and FYNNEI. The CDR3 reads CASSRRNTEAFF. The CDR3 bases are TGTGCCAGCAGCCGGAGGAACACTGAAGCTTTCTTT.

This chain links TRBV5-1 with TRBJ1-1; 7 nucleotides agree with TRBD1. J gave up 0 bases and V 3 bases, and 5 bases lay outside the gene matches. The CDR3 contains 15 residues. Germline CDR1 and CDR2: SGHRS and YFSETQ. In DNA, the CDR3 is TGCGCCAGCAGCTCGGGACAGACCTTGAACACTGAAGCTTTCTTT. It translates to CASSSGQTLNTEAFF.

The chain links TRBV19 to TRBJ1-1; the D gene is possibly TRBD1 (5 bases). The CDR3 covers 15 residues. The germline V gene has CDR1 LNHDA and CDR2 SQIVND (reference sequence). V gave up 1 base and J gave up 5 bases, with 14 bases separating them. The CDR3 sequence is CASSIGKQETTEAFF. CDR3 DNA sequence: TGTGCCAGTAGTATAGGAAAACAGGAGACAACTGAAGCTTTCTTT.

This clone showed up just a few times. J is TRBJ2-7 and V is TRBV6-1; TRBD1 might be the D (5 bases). V shed 3 bases and J shed 9 bases, with 15 bases lying between them. The CDR3 runs 13 residues. Germline CDR1 and CDR2: MNHNS and SASEGT. This CDR3 reads CASSEVDDSRQYF. The CDR3 nucleotides read TGTGCCAGCAGTGAGGTGGACGACAGCCGGCAGTACTTC.

In this sample, this clone turned up a few times. The chain joins TRBV7-9 to TRBJ2-7; 9 positions agree with TRBD1. V lost 5 bases to trimming and J lost 5 bases; unmatched junction nucleotides: 4. This CDR3 has 13 amino acids. Germline V CDR1 and CDR2: SEHNR, FQNEAQ (reference sequence). CDR3 nucleotides: TGTGCCAGCAGCAACAGGGGGCAAGACGAGCAGTACTTC. It yields the protein CASSNRGQDEQYF.

The rearrangement joins TRBV30 to TRBJ1-1; a possible D gene is TRBD1 (5 bases). The CDR3 is 14 amino acids. V was shortened by 4 bases and J by 8 bases, with 20 bases between the two germline ends. Germline-derived CDR1 and CDR2 are GTSNPN and SVGIG (reference sequence). Here the CDR3 DNA reads TGTGCCTGGATTTCAGGGAGGACTAGACAAGAAGCTTTCTTT. This codes for CAWISGRTRQEAFF.

This clone came up once. The rearrangement links TRBV28 to TRBJ2-7, with TRBD1 as a possible D gene (6 bases). Trimming pared 7 bases from V and 4 bases from J, leaving 20 bases between. The length of the CDR3 is 15 residues. Germline V gene lookup returns CDR1 MDHEN and CDR2 SYDVKM. DNA of the CDR3: TGTGCCAGCACCATGGCCGGAAGGGGGAAGTACGAGCAGTACTTC. Its translation: CASTMAGRGKYEQYF.

The chain has TRBV5-4 and TRBJ1-5; tentatively, D is TRBD1 (5 bases). The V end lost 0 bases, the J end lost 2 bases, and 12 bases lay between the germline ends. CDR1 and CDR2 from the germline V gene are SGHNT and YYREEE (reference sequence). This CDR3 spans 16 amino acids. The CDR3 region is CASSLGGRGGNQPQHF. The CDR3 region has the DNA TGTGCCAGCAGCTTGGGGGGGAGGGGAGGCAATCAGCCCCAGCATTTT.